The clone carrying this T cell receptor (beta chain) has a handful of counts. Its target is unknown. Trimming removed 2 bases from V and 13 bases from J, with 21 bases in between. This CDR3 region has 16 residues. Germline CDR1 MNHEY, CDR2 SMNVEV (reference sequence). MiXCR, applied by TCRdb to the 5' RACE reads, yields one record per CDR3 protein. The repertoire holds around 510,000 distinct CDR3 sequences, with roughly 21% as singletons. This specimen belongs to a study of T-cell memory formation after mild COVID-19. Whole-study results and caveats: A balance of CD4 and CD8 characterized clones contracting day 15 to 85, whereas later expanders leaned CD4+.

The rearrangement links TRBV27 to TRBJ1-6; weak D call: TRBD1 (5 bases). Source material: PBMCs or a T cell subset sorted from them (not recorded which). The clonotype was recovered from an adult woman who had mild COVID-19 (a few samples of this study predate the infection). Cell type and time point are not known. In nucleotides, the CDR3 is TGTGCCAGCAGTTTAGTATCGATTGGGGGGTTTATCCCCCTCCACTTT. As protein: CASSLVSIGGFIPLHF.